Following are 6 T cell receptor beta chains from one sample sequenced in a study of blood T cells in healthy people across ages. The second PCR ran roughly 6 to 11 cycles with a sample-barcoded 5' primer and J-beta primers. TCRdb recomputed calls from the 5' RACE reads with MiXCR, one row per CDR3 protein. The table includes approximately 1,000,000 distinct CDR3 sequences, 40% to 45% detected once. The source material was blood. The receptor source for this set is a woman in her sixties or seventies in good health.

This chain uses TRBV3-1 with TRBJ1-3; maybe TRBD1 (5 bases). V lost 8 bases, J lost 3 bases, and 11 bases lay in between. Germline CDR1 and CDR2: LGHDT and YNNKEL (reference sequence). The CDR3 runs 13 residues. The CDR3 spells CASGAESGNTIYF. For the CDR3, the DNA is TGTGCCAGCGGGGCAGAAAGTGGAAACACCATATATTTT. Based on the CDR3 plus reference TRBV3-1 and TRBJ1-3, the full variable domain is DTAVSQTPKYLVTQMGNDKSIKCEQNLGHDTMYWYKQDSKKFLKIMFSYNNKELIINETVPNRFSPKSPDKAHLNLHINSLELGDSAVYFCASGAESGNTIYFGEGSWLTVV.

The CDR3 DNA sequence: TGTGCCAGCAAGCCGGGACCCCTTTCGGACTACGAGCAGTACTTC. Its translation is CASKPGPLSDYEQYF. This chain uses TRBV27 with TRBJ2-7; D could derive from TRBD1 or TRBD2 (5 bases each). Germline V gene data show CDR1 as MNHEY and CDR2 as SMNVEV (reference sequence). V was shortened by 7 bases and J by 3 bases, with 19 bases between the two germline ends. CDR3 length equals 15 residues.

Written as DNA, the CDR3 is TGTGCCAGTGGGAGAGAACAGTCGGGAAGGGAAAAACTGTTTTTT. Translated: CASGREQSGREKLFF. This chain uses TRBV27 with TRBJ1-4, with D unclear. Between the trimmed V and J ends, which lost 9 bases and 8 bases, there was a span of 22 bases. The CDR3 sequence is 15 residues long. CDR1 is MNHEY, CDR2 SMNVEV, per germline (reference sequence).

V usage is TRBV20-1 and J usage is TRBJ2-5, with 7 bases matching TRBD2. CDR1 DFQATT and CDR2 SNEGSKA come from the germline V gene (reference sequence). CDR3 size: 14 residues. With 5 bases clipped from V and 7 bases from J, the junction kept 13 bases outside the gene matches. CDR3 DNA sequence: TGCAGTGCTTCCCCTTCTGGGCGGGAGAGGACCCAGTACTTC. Translation: CSASPSGRERTQYF.

This chain links TRBV7-9 with TRBJ2-3; 10 bases fit TRBD2. Germline CDR1 and CDR2: SEHNR and FQNEAQ (reference sequence). This CDR3 contains 17 residues. The trim removed 4 bases at V and 1 base at J, leaving 8 bases unmatched. The CDR3 reads CASSWGRLAGGTDTQYF. CDR3 in DNA: TGTGCCAGCAGCTGGGGGCGGCTAGCGGGAGGCACAGATACGCAGTATTTT. Filled out from reference TRBV7-9 and TRBJ2-3, the complete variable domain reads DTGVSQNPRHKITKRGQNVTFRCDPISEHNRLYWYRQTLGQGPEFLTYFQNEAQLEKSRLLSDRFSAERPKGSFSTLEIQRTEQGDSAMYLCASSWGRLAGGTDTQYFGPGTRLTVL.

This chain uses TRBV7-9 with TRBJ2-7, with D tentatively TRBD1 or TRBD2 (5 bases each). Germline-derived CDR1 and CDR2 are SEHNR and FQNEAQ (reference sequence). The CDR3 sequence is 15 residues long. Trimming cost V 5 bases and J 0 bases, with 14 bases left between them. The CDR3 sequence: CASSPGAGPSYEQYF. CDR3 coding DNA: TGTGCCAGCAGCCCCGGGGCGGGCCCCTCCTACGAGCAGTACTTC.